This T cell receptor (beta chain) was retrieved from a study of T cell responses to AZD1222 COVID-19 vaccine. Measured with immunoSEQ multiplex PCR; TCRdb has only the in-frame clones, and not every one. The sample lists 90,000 or so clones, 80% to 90% seen once, with 15% to 20% in the top ten. Study-wide results and caveats: Donors were largely white British and mainly female; clonal diversity was possibly underestimated.

The CDR3 contains 15 residues. Deletions cut 1 base from V and 4 bases from J, with 8 bases between. From germline, CDR1 is MNHEY and CDR2 SVGAGI. In regard to this clone: The antigen remains unidentified.

This TCR was recovered from an adult in good health. The sample here was peripheral blood, taken on day 0 of AZD1222 vaccination. The chain uses TRBV6-5 and TRBJ1-6, with unresolved D. The CDR3 spells CASSYWQKYNSPLHF. CDR3 sequence (DNA): TGTGCCAGCAGTTACTGGCAGAAGTATAATTCACCCCTCCACTTT.